Described below is a single TCR beta chain sequence and its context. These data originate in a study of blood T cells in healthy people across ages. Combining a sample-barcoded 5' primer with a J-beta primer mix, a second PCR ran for about 6 to 11 cycles. MiXCR, run by TCRdb on the 5' RACE reads, gives a single entry per CDR3 protein. The sample holds over 950,000 distinct CDR3 sequences; around 54% are singletons and the top ten take over 20%. This receptor was taken from a woman aged 60-75 years in good health. Specimen: blood.

CDR3 bases: TGTGCCAGCAGCGCGGGGGCTAGCAGCCAAGAGACCCAGTACTTC. Its translation: CASSAGASSQETQYF. The rearrangement joins TRBV11-3 to TRBJ2-5, with a weak D call TRBD2 (7 bases). The CDR3 is made up of 15 amino acids. Germline assignment: CDR1 SGHNT and CDR2 YENEEA. The V end lost 5 bases, the J end lost 1 base, and 14 bases lay between the germline ends.